These T cell receptor beta chains were read from a single sample in a study of shared clonotypes between healthy human individuals. TCRdb's table, derived via immunoSEQ multiplex PCR, lists solely in-frame clones and lacks some. The sample carries approximately 640,000 clones, about two thirds recorded once. Sequencing used memory CD4+ T cells sorted from blood. These receptors were obtained from a woman aged 25 to 39 in good health. Both conserved end residues are part of each CDR3. A D gene is named only where the DNA matches it firmly. Clone size, where shown, is once, few, many, or a class for clones that have expanded.

D gene,clone size,J gene,CDR3 length,V gene,CDR3 DNA,CDR3 protein
.,.,TRBJ2-5,18,TRBV27,TGTGCCAGCAGTCCCTTGGGCTTGGGGGCGAGAGGCGAGGAGACCCAGTACTTC,CASSPLGLGARGEETQYF
.,few,TRBJ1-4,14,TRBV4-1,TGCGCCAGCAGCCAAAGCAGGGACTATGAAAAACTGTTTTTT,CASSQSRDYEKLFF
.,.,TRBJ1-2,11,TRBV11-3,TGTGCCATCTCTTGGCCTCGTGGCTACACCTTC,CAISWPRGYTF
TRBD2,.,TRBJ2-1,14,TRBV5-6,TGTGCCAGCAGCAAAATAGCGGGAGCGGGGGAGCAGTTCTTC,CASSKIAGAGEQFF
.,.,TRBJ1-1,15,TRBV2,TGTGCCAGCAGTGCATGGGGACACCAAAACACTGAAGCTTTCTTT,CASSAWGHQNTEAFF
.,few,TRBJ1-1,14,TRBV5-1,TGCGCCAGCAGACAGGGCGCGGAGAACACTGAAGCTTTCTTT,CASRQGAENTEAFF
.,.,TRBJ2-5,12,TRBV29-1,TGCAGCGTTGAGGTACTAGGGGAGACCCAGTACTTC,CSVEVLGETQYF
TRBD1,.,TRBJ2-7,15,TRBV4-2,TGTGCCAGCAGCCAAGATTACGGGACAGTTTACGAGCAGTACTTC,CASSQDYGTVYEQYF
.,.,TRBJ1-2,13,TRBV18,TGTGCCAGCTCACCGACAGCTAACTATGGCTACACCTTC,CASSPTANYGYTF
TRBD1,.,TRBJ1-2,15,TRBV2,TGTGCCAGCAGGCTAAGACAGGGAGCAGGGTATGGCTACACCTTC,CASRLRQGAGYGYTF
.,.,TRBJ2-7,13,TRBV6-6,TGTGCCAGCAGGGAGCCCATATCCTACGAGCAGTACTTC,CASREPISYEQYF
.,.,TRBJ2-1,15,TRBV27,TGTGCCAGCAGCCCTTCCGACTTATCCTACAATGAGCAGTTCTTC,CASSPSDLSYNEQFF
.,.,TRBJ1-1,19,TRBV7-9,TGTGCCAGCAGCGATCCGTATTGGATACAGAAGGGGTATTGGACTGAAGCTTTCTTT,CASSDPYWIQKGYWTEAFF
.,.,TRBJ2-7,16,TRBV28,TGTGCCAGCAGTTTATTAGTTAGCAGGGTACGGTACGAGCAGTACTTC,CASSLLVSRVRYEQYF
.,.,TRBJ2-4,13,TRBV29-1,TGCAGCGTCCTCCTCCACAGGGAAGGCATTCAGTACTTC,CSVLLHREGIQYF
.,.,TRBJ2-5,15,TRBV5-1,TGCGCCAGCAGCTTGCAAGCGGTGGGCCTTGAGACCCAGTACTTC,CASSLQAVGLETQYF
.,once,TRBJ2-7,12,TRBV14,TGTGCCAGCAGCGGGAGCTTCCACGAGCAGTACTTC,CASSGSFHEQYF
TRBD1,once,TRBJ1-4,14,TRBV5-6,TGTGCCAGCAGTTGGGGGCGACAGGGTTTCAAACTGTTTTTT,CASSWGRQGFKLFF
.,.,TRBJ2-2,15,TRBV30,.,CAWSVGRGNTGEPFF
.,once,TRBJ1-5,14,TRBV5-1,TGCGCCAGCAGTCCGACTGACAGCAATCAGCCCCAGCATTTT,CASSPTDSNQPQHF
TRBD2,.,TRBJ2-1,15,TRBV7-2,TGTGCCAGCAGCTTACAGCGGGATTCCTACAATGAGCAGTTCTTC,CASSLQRDSYNEQFF
TRBD1,once,TRBJ2-5,13,TRBV19,TGTGCCAGTAAACCCGGGACAGGAGAGACCCAGTACTTC,CASKPGTGETQYF